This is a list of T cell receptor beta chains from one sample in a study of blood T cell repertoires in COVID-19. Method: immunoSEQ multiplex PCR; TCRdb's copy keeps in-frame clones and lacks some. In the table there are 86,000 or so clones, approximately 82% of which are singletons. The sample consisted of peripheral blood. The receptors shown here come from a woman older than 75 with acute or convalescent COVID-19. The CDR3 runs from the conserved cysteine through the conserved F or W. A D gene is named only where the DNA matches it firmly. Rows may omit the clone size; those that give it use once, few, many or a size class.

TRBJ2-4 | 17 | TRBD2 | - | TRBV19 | CASSIWTSGTGKNIQYF | TGTGCCAGTAGTATTTGGACTAGCGGGACCGGCAAAAACATTCAGTACTTC
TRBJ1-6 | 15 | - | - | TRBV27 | CASSLLSGRNSPLHF | TGTGCCAGCAGTTTATTATCGGGGAGGAATTCACCCCTCCACTTT
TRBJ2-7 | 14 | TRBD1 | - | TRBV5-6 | CASSFDRVQNEQYF | TGTGCCAGCAGCTTCGACAGGGTCCAAAACGAGCAGTACTTC
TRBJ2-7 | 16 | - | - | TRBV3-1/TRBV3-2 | CASSPRGSRPSYEQYF | TGTGCCAGCAGCCCCCGGGGTAGCCGCCCCTCCTACGAGCAGTACTTC
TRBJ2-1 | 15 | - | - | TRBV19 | CASSIWPDTYNEQFF | TGTGCCAGTAGTATATGGCCGGACACTTACAATGAGCAGTTCTTC
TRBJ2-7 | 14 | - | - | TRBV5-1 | CASSLGVRGEKQYF | TGCGCCAGCAGCTTGGGGGTCAGAGGCGAGAAGCAGTACTTC
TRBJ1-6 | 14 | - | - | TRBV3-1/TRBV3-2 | CASSQDGGDSPLHF | TGTGCCAGCAGCCAAGATGGGGGGGATTCACCCCTCCACTTT
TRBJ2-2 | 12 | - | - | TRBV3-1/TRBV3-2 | CASSQDIGELFF | TGTGCCAGCAGCCAAGATATCGGGGAGCTGTTTTTT
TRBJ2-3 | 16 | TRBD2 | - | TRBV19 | CASSRPAGMGTDTQYF | TGTGCCAGTAGTCGCCCAGCGGGAATGGGCACAGATACGCAGTATTTT
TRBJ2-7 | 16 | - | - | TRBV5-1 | CASSSFFTDSSYEQYF | TGCGCCAGCAGCTCCTTCTTTACCGATAGCTCCTACGAGCAGTACTTC
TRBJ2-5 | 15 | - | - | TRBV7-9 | CASSLGGIEAETQYF | TGTGCCAGCAGCTTAGGGGGCATTGAAGCAGAGACCCAGTACTTC
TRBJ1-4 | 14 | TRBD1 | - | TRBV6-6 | CASTPGQGLGKLFF | TGTGCCAGCACCCCGGGACAGGGTTTAGGAAAACTGTTTTTT
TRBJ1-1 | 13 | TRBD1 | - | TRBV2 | CASSPTGFTEAFF | TGTGCCAGCAGTCCGACAGGGTTCACTGAAGCTTTCTTT
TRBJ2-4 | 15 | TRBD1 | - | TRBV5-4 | CASSSTGVVKNIQYF | TGTGCCAGCAGCTCGACAGGGGTTGTCAAAAACATTCAGTACTTC
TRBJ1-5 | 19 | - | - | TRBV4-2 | CASSRSERAGRLSNQPQHF | TGTGCCAGCAGCCGGAGTGAGAGGGCGGGTCGCCTTAGCAATCAGCCCCAGCATTTT
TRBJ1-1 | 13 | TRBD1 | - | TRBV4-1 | CASSPGGGSEAFF | TGCGCCAGCTCCCCAGGGGGCGGGAGTGAAGCTTTCTTT
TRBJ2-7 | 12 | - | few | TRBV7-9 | CASKGQGGEQYF | TGTGCCAGCAAAGGACAGGGAGGGGAGCAGTACTTC
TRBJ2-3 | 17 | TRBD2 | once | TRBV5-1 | CASSLALLPSGEDTQYF | TGCGCCAGCAGCTTGGCCCTGTTGCCTAGCGGAGAAGATACGCAGTATTTT
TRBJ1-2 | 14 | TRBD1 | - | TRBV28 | CATQGQPTNYGYTF | TGTGCCACCCAGGGACAGCCAACTAACTATGGCTACACCTTC
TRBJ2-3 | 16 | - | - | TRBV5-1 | CASSLGLATSTDTQYF | TGCGCCAGCAGCTTGGGGCTAGCGACTAGCACAGATACGCAGTATTTT
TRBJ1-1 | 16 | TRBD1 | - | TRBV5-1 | CASSLDLGQGNTEAFF | TGCGCCAGCAGCTTGGATCTGGGACAGGGTAACACTGAAGCTTTCTTT
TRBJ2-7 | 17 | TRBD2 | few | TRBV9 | CASSGRLSSGRNGEQYF | TGTGCCAGCAGCGGAAGACTTTCTAGCGGGAGGAATGGCGAGCAGTACTTC
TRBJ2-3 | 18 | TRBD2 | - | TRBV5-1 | CASSLRGLAGVGTDTQYF | TGCGCCAGCAGCTTGCGGGGACTAGCGGGAGTGGGCACAGATACGCAGTATTTT
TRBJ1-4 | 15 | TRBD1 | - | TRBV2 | CASSAQGTGEEKLFF | TGTGCCAGCAGCGCGCAGGGGACAGGGGAAGAAAAACTGTTTTTT
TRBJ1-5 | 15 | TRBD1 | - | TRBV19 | CASSISQGAYQPQHF | TGTGCCAGTAGTATAAGTCAGGGGGCTTATCAGCCCCAGCATTTT
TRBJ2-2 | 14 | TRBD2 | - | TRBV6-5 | CASRGGGQSGELFF | TGTGCCAGCAGGGGCGGGGGGCAGAGCGGGGAGCTGTTTTTT
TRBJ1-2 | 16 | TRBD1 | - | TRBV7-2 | CASSLQGGAAGYGYTF | TGTGCCAGCAGCCTACAGGGGGGGGCGGCGGGCTATGGCTACACCTTC
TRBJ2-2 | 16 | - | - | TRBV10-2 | CASTSGDGLNTGELFF | TGCGCCAGCACATCAGGGGACGGATTGAACACCGGGGAGCTGTTTTTT
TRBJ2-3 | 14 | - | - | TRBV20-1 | CSASSVASTDTQYF | TGCAGTGCTAGTTCGGTAGCGAGCACAGATACGCAGTATTTT
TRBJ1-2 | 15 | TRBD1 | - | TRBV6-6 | CASSTGTGLVYGYTF | TGTGCCAGCAGTACCGGGACAGGGTTAGTCTATGGCTACACCTTC
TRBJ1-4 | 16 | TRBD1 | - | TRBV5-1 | CASSLRPGVGGEKLFF | TGCGCCAGCAGCTTGCGGCCGGGGGTAGGGGGCGAAAAACTGTTTTTT
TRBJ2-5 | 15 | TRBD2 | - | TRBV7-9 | CASSLTSGGGETQYF | TGTGCCAGCAGCTTGACTAGCGGGGGGGGAGAGACCCAGTACTTC
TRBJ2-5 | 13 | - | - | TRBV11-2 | CASSLERQETQYF | TGTGCCAGCAGCTTAGAGAGGCAAGAGACCCAGTACTTC
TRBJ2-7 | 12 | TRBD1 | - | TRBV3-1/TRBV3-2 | CASRQGSGEQYF | TGTGCCAGCAGACAGGGGAGCGGAGAGCAGTACTTC
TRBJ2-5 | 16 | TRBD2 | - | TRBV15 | CATSKRLAGGVETQYF | TGTGCCACCAGCAAACGACTAGCGGGAGGTGTGGAGACCCAGTACTTC
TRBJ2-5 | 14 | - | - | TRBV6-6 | CASSYPRGWETQYF | TGTGCCAGCAGTTACCCCCGGGGGTGGGAGACCCAGTACTTC
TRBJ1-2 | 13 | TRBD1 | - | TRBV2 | CASSGQGTGGYTF | TGTGCCAGCAGCGGACAGGGAACGGGAGGCTACACCTTC
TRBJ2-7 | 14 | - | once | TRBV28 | CASSFRSGTGEQYF | TGTGCCAGCAGTTTTAGGAGCGGAACGGGCGAGCAGTACTTC
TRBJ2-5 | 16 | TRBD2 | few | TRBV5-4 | CASSFVAGGPGETQYF | TGTGCCAGCAGCTTTGTAGCGGGGGGGCCTGGGGAGACCCAGTACTTC
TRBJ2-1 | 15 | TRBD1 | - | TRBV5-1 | CASSLDRGSGNEQFF | TGCGCCAGCAGCTTGGACAGGGGCTCAGGTAATGAGCAGTTCTTC
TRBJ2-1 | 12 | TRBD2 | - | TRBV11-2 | CASGGGYNEQFF | TGTGCCAGCGGGGGGGGCTACAATGAGCAGTTCTTC
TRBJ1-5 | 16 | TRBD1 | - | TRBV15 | CATSRAGQGVNQPQHF | TGTGCCACCAGCAGAGCTGGACAGGGGGTCAATCAGCCCCAGCATTTT
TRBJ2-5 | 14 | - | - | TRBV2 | CASSTPGGRETQYF | TGTGCCAGCTCCACACCTGGTGGGAGGGAGACCCAGTACTTC
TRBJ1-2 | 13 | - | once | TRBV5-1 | CASSSTYNYGYTF | TGCGCCAGCAGCTCCACATATAACTATGGCTACACCTTC
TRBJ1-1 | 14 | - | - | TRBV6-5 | CASISHSMNTEAFF | TGTGCCAGCATCTCACACAGCATGAACACTGAAGCTTTCTTT
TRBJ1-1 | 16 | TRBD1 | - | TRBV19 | CASSSYRGPVNTEAFF | TGTGCCAGTAGTTCCTACAGGGGTCCGGTGAACACTGAAGCTTTCTTT
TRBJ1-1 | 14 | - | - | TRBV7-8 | CASSLTRINTEAFF | TGTGCCAGCAGCTTAACCAGGATTAACACTGAAGCTTTCTTT